Listed below are T cell receptor beta chains from one sample, sequenced in a study of blood T cell repertoires in COVID-19. The table came from immunoSEQ multiplex PCR; TCRdb's copy has only in-frame clones and leaves some out. The sample lists 350,000 to 400,000 clones, around 87% seen once, with roughly 1.9% in the top ten. Sequencing input: PBMCs or T cells enriched from blood (not recorded which). These TCRs come from a man aged 35 to 55 in a cohort exposed to, infected with or recovered from COVID-19 (not recorded which). CDR3s include the opening cysteine and the closing phenylalanine or tryptophan. D genes are given only for firm matches. Only some rows state a clone size, as once, few, many or a class for expanded clones.

V gene,D gene,J gene,clone size,CDR3 length,CDR3 DNA,CDR3 protein
TRBV10-2,.,TRBJ2-5,.,14,TGCGCCAGCAAGATCGGGGGTGGCCAAGAGACCCAGTACTTC,CASKIGGGQETQYF
TRBV9,.,TRBJ1-3,.,12,TGTGCCAGCAGCGCCAGAGGAAACACCATATATTTT,CASSARGNTIYF
TRBV5-1,TRBD1,TRBJ1-4,.,15,TGCGCCAGCAGCCGTACGACAGGGTATAATGAAAAACTGTTTTTT,CASSRTTGYNEKLFF
TRBV20-1,.,TRBJ1-2,few,11,TGCAGTGCTATTACGGACATTGGCTACACCTTC,CSAITDIGYTF
TRBV5-1,.,TRBJ2-7,.,15,TGCGCCAGCAGCTTGGACAGGCAAAATTCCTACGAGCAGTACTTC,CASSLDRQNSYEQYF
TRBV11-2,.,TRBJ2-2,once,16,TGTGCCAGCAGCTTAGCGGGACTCGCGAACACCGGGGAGCTGTTTTTT,CASSLAGLANTGELFF
TRBV14,.,TRBJ2-1,.,13,TGTGCCAGCAGCCAAGCGTCCTACAATGAGCAGTTCTTC,CASSQASYNEQFF
TRBV6-6,TRBD2,TRBJ2-5,.,13,TGTGCCAGCAAGCGGGAGGGGAGAGAGACCCAGTACTTC,CASKREGRETQYF
TRBV2,.,TRBJ2-5,.,15,TGTGCCAGCAGTGAAAACCAGGGGCTGGGGGAGACCCAGTACTTC,CASSENQGLGETQYF
TRBV19,.,TRBJ2-3,.,15,TGTGCCAGTAGTAGCCGGGACACCTACACAGATACGCAGTATTTT,CASSSRDTYTDTQYF
TRBV6-5,.,TRBJ1-5,few,15,TGTGCCAGCAGTTACGGGGGGGCGCCGAATCAGCCCCAGCATTTT,CASSYGGAPNQPQHF
TRBV4-1,TRBD1,TRBJ1-6,.,15,TGCGCCAGCAGCCGCGAAGGAGACAGGGACTCACCCCTCCACTTT,CASSREGDRDSPLHF
TRBV7-9,.,TRBJ1-2,.,13,TGTGCCAGCAGCTTCCCTGGGAGGGGTGGCTACACCTTC,CASSFPGRGGYTF
TRBV7-6,TRBD2,TRBJ2-1,.,15,TGTGCCAGCAGCTACGGACTAGCGGAGTACAATGAGCAGTTCTTC,CASSYGLAEYNEQFF
TRBV27,.,TRBJ2-3,.,15,TGTGCCAGCAGTCGATACAGGGTTCGGGCAGATACGCAGTATTTT,CASSRYRVRADTQYF
TRBV6-5,TRBD2,TRBJ2-7,.,15,TGTGCCAGCAGGGGACTAGCGGGAGGTTCCTACGAGCAGTACTTC,CASRGLAGGSYEQYF
TRBV10-3,.,TRBJ1-2,once,13,TGTGCCATCAGGAGAGAGGTTAGCGGGGGCTACACCTTC,CAIRREVSGGYTF
TRBV27,TRBD1,TRBJ1-5,.,18,TGTGCCAGCAGTTTATCGAAAGTTCCAGGGGGCGGAGGGCAGCCCCAGCATTTT,CASSLSKVPGGGGQPQHF
TRBV7-2,TRBD2,TRBJ2-1,.,14,TGTGCCAGCACCTTAGGACTAGTCTACAATGAGCAGTTCTTC,CASTLGLVYNEQFF
TRBV14,.,TRBJ2-1,.,12,TGTGCCAGCAGCCACGGCCTAGTGGAGCAGTTCTTC,CASSHGLVEQFF
TRBV28,TRBD1,TRBJ1-6,.,15,TGTGCCAGCAACCAGGGGGTAAACTATAATTCACCCCTCCACTTT,CASNQGVNYNSPLHF
TRBV4-1,.,TRBJ2-7,once,15,TGCGCCAGCAGCCAAGTCGGGAGCCTCTCCTACGAGCAGTACTTC,CASSQVGSLSYEQYF
TRBV29-1,.,TRBJ2-4,.,12,TGCAGCGTTGCGGGTGGGGGGAACATTCAGTACTTC,CSVAGGGNIQYF
TRBV28,TRBD1,TRBJ1-6,.,15,TGTGCCAGCAGTGCCGGGACAGTCTATAATTCACCCCTCCACTTT,CASSAGTVYNSPLHF
TRBV7-9,TRBD1,TRBJ1-2,.,14,TGTGCCAGCAGCTTCGTCGGGACAGAACATGGCTACACCTTC,CASSFVGTEHGYTF
TRBV7-6,.,TRBJ1-4,.,16,TGTGCCAGCAGCCGCGCGGGCCTTGCAATGGGAGAAAAACTGTTTTTT,CASSRAGLAMGEKLFF
TRBV9,TRBD1,TRBJ1-1,.,14,TGTGCCAGCAGCGTCGGGACAGGAAACACTGAAGCTTTCTTT,CASSVGTGNTEAFF
TRBV19,TRBD1,TRBJ1-2,.,16,TGTGCCAGTAGTCCGACCGGGACAGGGACTAACTATGGCTACACCTTC,CASSPTGTGTNYGYTF
TRBV4-2,TRBD1,TRBJ1-2,.,15,TGTGCCAGCAGCCAAGTATTCGGGACAGGATATGGCTACACCTTC,CASSQVFGTGYGYTF
TRBV2,TRBD2,TRBJ2-3,.,16,TGTGCCAGCAGCCAGGGACTAGCGGGACCCACAGATACGCAGTATTTT,CASSQGLAGPTDTQYF
TRBV4-1,.,TRBJ1-5,.,15,TGCGCCAGCAGCCAAGGGACGGGAAATGATCAGCCCCAGCATTTT,CASSQGTGNDQPQHF
TRBV3-1/TRBV3-2,TRBD2,TRBJ2-4,.,16,TGTGCCAGCAGCCGCGGGATAGCGGGAGCTAAAAACATTCAGTACTTC,CASSRGIAGAKNIQYF
TRBV30,.,TRBJ1-2,.,12,TGTGCCTGGACACCCGGAGACTATGGCTACACCTTC,CAWTPGDYGYTF
TRBV19,.,TRBJ2-3,.,15,TGTGCCAGTAGTATGGGGCGGAGACCCTCAGATACGCAGTATTTT,CASSMGRRPSDTQYF
TRBV18,TRBD1,TRBJ1-3,.,17,TGTGCCAGCTCACCATCCACAGGGGCCAACTCTGGAAACACCATATATTTT,CASSPSTGANSGNTIYF
TRBV7-2,.,TRBJ2-7,.,13,TGTGCCAGCAGCTTATACACCTCCTACGAGCAGTACTTC,CASSLYTSYEQYF
TRBV7-9,TRBD1,TRBJ1-2,.,15,TGTGCCAGCAGGGAGACAGGGGGTATGGACTATGGCTACACCTTC,CASRETGGMDYGYTF
TRBV29-1,.,TRBJ2-1,.,15,TGCAGCGTTGAAGGGTGGGAGTCCCTTAGGCATGAGCAGTTCTTC,CSVEGWESLRHEQFF
TRBV10-2,TRBD1,TRBJ1-1,.,13,TGCGCCAGCAGGGGACAGGGAAGCGCTGAAGCTTTCTTT,CASRGQGSAEAFF
TRBV27,.,TRBJ1-2,.,15,TGTGCCAGCAGGGGGGCCGGGAAAGCTAACTATGGCTACACCTTC,CASRGAGKANYGYTF
TRBV6-5,.,TRBJ2-1,.,13,TGTGCCAGCAGGTTTAGTACAGGATATGAGCAGTTCTTC,CASRFSTGYEQFF
TRBV27,TRBD2,TRBJ2-6,.,19,TGTGCCAGCAGTCCGCGGACGACTAGCTCCGGCTCTGGGGCCAACGTCCTGACTTTC,CASSPRTTSSGSGANVLTF
TRBV7-3,.,TRBJ2-1,.,14,TGTGCCAGCAGACCCACACCAGGGGTAGGGGAGCAGTTCTTC,CASRPTPGVGEQFF
TRBV5-4,.,TRBJ1-1,.,15,TGTGCCAGCAGCTTGGGTCGGTCCATGAACACTGAAGCTTTCTTT,CASSLGRSMNTEAFF
TRBV29-1,TRBD1,TRBJ2-5,.,16,TGCAGCGTTGTCAGGGGGCGCTCCGGGCCACAAGAGACCCAGTACTTC,CSVVRGRSGPQETQYF
TRBV9,TRBD2,TRBJ2-1,.,16,TGTGCCAGCAGCGTTACTAGCGGGAGCTCCTACAATGAGCAGTTCTTC,CASSVTSGSSYNEQFF
TRBV5-1,.,TRBJ1-5,.,15,TGCGCCAGCAGCTTGGGATACGGGGGCAATCAGCCCCAGCATTTT,CASSLGYGGNQPQHF
TRBV5-5,.,TRBJ1-3,.,15,TGTGCCAGCAGCAATACACAGAGCTCTGGAAACACCATATATTTT,CASSNTQSSGNTIYF
TRBV7-2,TRBD2,TRBJ2-5,once,14,TGTGCCAGCAGCTTAGCGGGAGGGTTGGAGACCCAGTACTTC,CASSLAGGLETQYF
TRBV5-8,TRBD2,TRBJ2-7,.,15,TGTGCCAGCAGCTTACTAGCGGGGGAAGCCTACGAGCAGTACTTC,CASSLLAGEAYEQYF
TRBV19,.,TRBJ2-5,.,14,TGTGCCAGTAGTCCCCTGTCCACGGGGGAGACCCAGTACTTC,CASSPLSTGETQYF
TRBV13,TRBD2,TRBJ2-1,.,16,TGTGCCAGCAGCGACGAAACTAGCGGGAGGCTGAATGAGCAGTTCTTC,CASSDETSGRLNEQFF
TRBV27,TRBD1,TRBJ2-5,once,16,TGTGCCAGCAGTTCCCCCTCGACAGGGGGCGAGGAGACCCAGTACTTC,CASSSPSTGGEETQYF
TRBV4-1,.,TRBJ1-4,.,16,TGCGCCAGCAGCCAAGATCGGGCAGGGATGAATGAAAAACTGTTTTTT,CASSQDRAGMNEKLFF
TRBV2,.,TRBJ1-5,.,15,TGTGCCAGCAGAGAGATGAAGGGAGGGAATCAGCCCCAGCATTTT,CASREMKGGNQPQHF
TRBV19,.,TRBJ1-3,few,14,TGTGCCAGTAGGAACCCGGGACAAGTAAACACCATATATTTT,CASRNPGQVNTIYF
TRBV19,.,TRBJ2-1,.,11,TGTGCCAGTAGTATAGGACAGGAGCAGTTCTTC,CASSIGQEQFF
TRBV2,TRBD2,TRBJ2-3,.,19,TGTGCCAGCAGGGAAGACCCGCGGGAGGCAGGGGCTATCACAGATACGCAGTATTTT,CASREDPREAGAITDTQYF
TRBV30,.,TRBJ2-7,.,13,TGTGCCTGGAGTCGTGGGCAGACCTACGAGCAGTACTTC,CAWSRGQTYEQYF